Listed below are T cell receptor beta chains from one sample, sequenced in a study of blood T cell repertoires in COVID-19. Data came from immunoSEQ multiplex PCR; TCRdb stores just in-frame clones and leaves some out. The sample records about 260,000 clones, 75% to 95% being singletons. The sequenced material came from PBMCs or T cells enriched from blood (not recorded which). These receptors were obtained from a middle-aged man who had been exposed to COVID-19. Both conserved end residues are part of each CDR3. A D gene is named only where the DNA matches it firmly. Clone size is stated in some rows and not others, as once, few, many or a class when expanded.

cdr3_nt: TGTGCCAGCAGCCAAGGGCGGCTGCCCCCCGGGGAGCTGTTTTTT
cdr3_aa: CASSQGRLPPGELFF
v_call: TRBV3-1/TRBV3-2
j_call: TRBJ2-2
clone_size: NA
d_call: NA

cdr3_nt: TGTGCCAGCAGTGTGACAGGGGGCCCCCAAGAGACCCAGTACTTC
cdr3_aa: CASSVTGGPQETQYF
v_call: TRBV2
j_call: TRBJ2-5
clone_size: NA
d_call: TRBD1

cdr3_nt: TGTGCCTGGAGGGCCTACAGGGACCAAGAGACCCAGTACTTC
cdr3_aa: CAWRAYRDQETQYF
v_call: TRBV30
j_call: TRBJ2-5
clone_size: NA
d_call: NA

cdr3_nt: TGTGCAAGTCGCTTCGGAGGTACCCTTTACTATGGCTACACCTTC
cdr3_aa: CASRFGGTLYYGYTF
v_call: TRBV12-2
j_call: TRBJ1-2
clone_size: NA
d_call: NA

cdr3_nt: TGTGCTAGTGGTTTGGGACAGACCTATGGCTACACCTTC
cdr3_aa: CASGLGQTYGYTF
v_call: TRBV12-5
j_call: TRBJ1-2
clone_size: NA
d_call: NA

cdr3_nt: TGTGCCAGCAGTTTGGTATTGAGGGCGACGCAGTATTTT
cdr3_aa: CASSLVLRATQYF
v_call: TRBV28
j_call: TRBJ2-3
clone_size: NA
d_call: NA

cdr3_nt: TGTGCCAGCAGTTCCGGCAGGGGGCCCAACTATGGCTACACCTTC
cdr3_aa: CASSSGRGPNYGYTF
v_call: TRBV2
j_call: TRBJ1-2
clone_size: NA
d_call: TRBD1

cdr3_nt: TGTGCCAGTAGTAGAGGTTACTATGGCTACACCTTC
cdr3_aa: CASSRGYYGYTF
v_call: TRBV19
j_call: TRBJ1-2
clone_size: NA
d_call: NA

cdr3_nt: TGTGCCAGCAGCAAGGAACCGGGACTCACCTACGAGCAGTACTTC
cdr3_aa: CASSKEPGLTYEQYF
v_call: TRBV21-1
j_call: TRBJ2-7
clone_size: NA
d_call: NA

cdr3_nt: TGCGCCAGCAGCTTGGGTCCCAATCTCCGGCAGCGGGGCAGCAACTATGGCTACACCTTC
cdr3_aa: CASSLGPNLRQRGSNYGYTF
v_call: TRBV5-1
j_call: TRBJ1-2
clone_size: NA
d_call: NA

cdr3_nt: TGTGCCAGCAGCTTAGTCGGGACAACTAATGAAAAACTGTTTTTT
cdr3_aa: CASSLVGTTNEKLFF
v_call: TRBV7-8
j_call: TRBJ1-4
clone_size: once
d_call: NA

cdr3_nt: TGTGCCAGCAGTATAATGCCCGGGACTAGCGGGAGAAGGGAGAACGAGCAGTACTTC
cdr3_aa: CASSIMPGTSGRRENEQYF
v_call: TRBV5-5
j_call: TRBJ2-7
clone_size: NA
d_call: TRBD2

cdr3_nt: TGTGCCAGCAGTGAACATGCCGGGGAGCTGTTTTTT
cdr3_aa: CASSEHAGELFF
v_call: TRBV2
j_call: TRBJ2-2
clone_size: NA
d_call: NA

cdr3_nt: TGTGCCAGTAGTCCAGAGGGAGTTAGGGCCGAGCAGTACTTC
cdr3_aa: CASSPEGVRAEQYF
v_call: TRBV19
j_call: TRBJ2-7
clone_size: NA
d_call: NA

cdr3_nt: TGTGCCAGCTCACCACCGCGGGGGCCCTACAATGAGCAGTTCTTC
cdr3_aa: CASSPPRGPYNEQFF
v_call: TRBV18
j_call: TRBJ2-1
clone_size: NA
d_call: NA

cdr3_nt: TGTGCCAGCAGCGTAGGACTAGCGGGAGGCCCTTCCTACAATGAGCAGTTCTTC
cdr3_aa: CASSVGLAGGPSYNEQFF
v_call: TRBV9
j_call: TRBJ2-1
clone_size: NA
d_call: TRBD2

cdr3_nt: TGTGCCGCCAGAGGACAGGGAAACACTGAAGCTTTCTTT
cdr3_aa: CAARGQGNTEAFF
v_call: TRBV18
j_call: TRBJ1-1
clone_size: NA
d_call: TRBD1

cdr3_nt: TGTGCCAGCAGCATGGATCCCACAGGGCCGGCTGGCTACACCTTC
cdr3_aa: CASSMDPTGPAGYTF
v_call: TRBV5-5
j_call: TRBJ1-2
clone_size: medium-sized
d_call: NA

cdr3_nt: TGTGCCAGCAGTCAGGGGAACTATGGCTACACCTTC
cdr3_aa: CASSQGNYGYTF
v_call: TRBV28
j_call: TRBJ1-2
clone_size: NA
d_call: NA

cdr3_nt: TGCGCCAGCAGCCACCACCGTCAGGGGGCGGACTATGGCTACACCTTC
cdr3_aa: CASSHHRQGADYGYTF
v_call: TRBV4-1
j_call: TRBJ1-2
clone_size: NA
d_call: TRBD1

cdr3_nt: TGTGCCAGCAGCTTGGCGACAGAAGCTTACGAGCAGTACTTC
cdr3_aa: CASSLATEAYEQYF
v_call: TRBV5-8
j_call: TRBJ2-7
clone_size: NA
d_call: NA

cdr3_nt: TGTGCCAGCGCTAGCGGGAGTCCCCACGAGCAGTACTTC
cdr3_aa: CASASGSPHEQYF
v_call: TRBV27
j_call: TRBJ2-7
clone_size: NA
d_call: TRBD2

cdr3_nt: TGTGCCAGCAGTGGCTTTACTGACAGGGATGGCACTGAAGCTTTCTTT
cdr3_aa: CASSGFTDRDGTEAFF
v_call: TRBV6-1
j_call: TRBJ1-1
clone_size: few
d_call: TRBD1

cdr3_nt: TGTGCCAGCAGGATGGGGGGGCGGGAACGGACCGGGGAGCTGTTTTTT
cdr3_aa: CASRMGGRERTGELFF
v_call: TRBV28
j_call: TRBJ2-2
clone_size: NA
d_call: NA

cdr3_nt: TGTGCCAGCAGTTACTTGTGGGGGACAGGGAACGAGCAGTACTTC
cdr3_aa: CASSYLWGTGNEQYF
v_call: TRBV6-2/TRBV6-3
j_call: TRBJ2-7
clone_size: NA
d_call: TRBD1

cdr3_nt: TGTGCCAGCAGTGGGACAGGTGGGACCTACAACTACGAGCAGTACTTC
cdr3_aa: CASSGTGGTYNYEQYF
v_call: TRBV25-1
j_call: TRBJ2-7
clone_size: NA
d_call: TRBD1

cdr3_nt: TGCGCCAGCAGCTTGGCGGCGGGGGAACTATCGTCTGGCTACACCTTC
cdr3_aa: CASSLAAGELSSGYTF
v_call: TRBV5-1
j_call: TRBJ1-2
clone_size: NA
d_call: NA

cdr3_nt: TGTGCCAGCAGCTTGACAGCGAACACTGAAGCTTTCTTT
cdr3_aa: CASSLTANTEAFF
v_call: TRBV9
j_call: TRBJ1-1
clone_size: NA
d_call: NA

cdr3_nt: TGCAGCGTTTACGGAGATCACACTGAAGCTTTCTTT
cdr3_aa: CSVYGDHTEAFF
v_call: TRBV29-1
j_call: TRBJ1-1
clone_size: once
d_call: NA

cdr3_nt: TGCGCCAGCAGCTGGGGGACAGGGCCCACTGAAGCTTTCTTT
cdr3_aa: CASSWGTGPTEAFF
v_call: TRBV5-1
j_call: TRBJ1-1
clone_size: NA
d_call: TRBD1

cdr3_nt: TGTGCCAGCAGAAGTTCCTTGAGTGAGCAGTACTTC
cdr3_aa: CASRSSLSEQYF
v_call: TRBV27
j_call: TRBJ2-7
clone_size: NA
d_call: NA

cdr3_nt: TGTGCCAGCCTTTATAAACAGGGGGCTTACGAGCAGTACTTC
cdr3_aa: CASLYKQGAYEQYF
v_call: TRBV28
j_call: TRBJ2-7
clone_size: NA
d_call: TRBD1

cdr3_nt: TGTGCCAGCAGTTACGCGGGAGTCTACGAGCAGTACTTC
cdr3_aa: CASSYAGVYEQYF
v_call: TRBV6-2/TRBV6-3
j_call: TRBJ2-7
clone_size: NA
d_call: TRBD2

cdr3_nt: TGTGCCAGCCTCTCCTCGGAGGGACAGGGGGGCGCTTTCTTT
cdr3_aa: CASLSSEGQGGAFF
v_call: TRBV3-1/TRBV3-2
j_call: TRBJ1-1
clone_size: NA
d_call: TRBD1

cdr3_nt: TGCGCCAGCAAACTAGCGGGACCGACAGATACGCAGTATTTT
cdr3_aa: CASKLAGPTDTQYF
v_call: TRBV5-1
j_call: TRBJ2-3
clone_size: NA
d_call: TRBD2

cdr3_nt: TGTGCCATCAGTGGGACGGGGACAGGGAGATCGAATGAGCAGTTCTTC
cdr3_aa: CAISGTGTGRSNEQFF
v_call: TRBV10-3
j_call: TRBJ2-1
clone_size: NA
d_call: TRBD1

cdr3_nt: TGTGCCAGCAGCGAGGGACACAGCACCTACGAGCAGTACTTC
cdr3_aa: CASSEGHSTYEQYF
v_call: TRBV7-9
j_call: TRBJ2-7
clone_size: NA
d_call: NA

cdr3_nt: TGTGCCAGCAGCTTAGAGACGCAGCACCCCCGATTGAGGTTTTTC
cdr3_aa: CASSLETQHPRLRFF
v_call: TRBV7-2
j_call: TRBJ1-2
clone_size: NA
d_call: NA

cdr3_nt: TGTGCCAGCAGCGGCGGGACAGGGAAGCAGTACTTC
cdr3_aa: CASSGGTGKQYF
v_call: TRBV7-8
j_call: TRBJ2-7
clone_size: NA
d_call: TRBD1

cdr3_nt: TGTGCCAGCAGGAGACAGGGGGGATCCAAAAACATTCAGTACTTC
cdr3_aa: CASRRQGGSKNIQYF
v_call: TRBV6-5
j_call: TRBJ2-4
clone_size: NA
d_call: TRBD1

cdr3_nt: TGTGCCAGCAGCTTTCTTGGGACTAGCGGGAGCCGGGAGCTGTTTTTT
cdr3_aa: CASSFLGTSGSRELFF
v_call: TRBV5-4
j_call: TRBJ2-2
clone_size: once
d_call: TRBD2

cdr3_nt: TGCGCCAGCAGCTTTACGACAGCTAACTATGGCTACACCTTC
cdr3_aa: CASSFTTANYGYTF
v_call: TRBV5-1
j_call: TRBJ1-2
clone_size: NA
d_call: NA

cdr3_nt: TGCAGCGTTAGGGACAGGGAAGGAGGCTACACCTTC
cdr3_aa: CSVRDREGGYTF
v_call: TRBV29-1
j_call: TRBJ1-2
clone_size: NA
d_call: TRBD1

cdr3_nt: TGTGCCAGCAGTCGACTGTCAGCCGCAACTAATGAAAAACTGTTTTTT
cdr3_aa: CASSRLSAATNEKLFF
v_call: TRBV28
j_call: TRBJ1-4
clone_size: NA
d_call: NA

cdr3_nt: TGCGCCAGCAGCTTGGGAGGTGATGAAAAACTGTTTTTT
cdr3_aa: CASSLGGDEKLFF
v_call: TRBV5-1
j_call: TRBJ1-4
clone_size: NA
d_call: NA

cdr3_nt: TGCGCCAGCAGTCAATCATCGATGGGACTAGCGGGAGGGCCCCCCTACGAGCAGTACTTC
cdr3_aa: CASSQSSMGLAGGPPYEQYF
v_call: TRBV23-1
j_call: TRBJ2-7
clone_size: NA
d_call: TRBD2

cdr3_nt: TGTGCCAGCAGTTTATCAAGCCCGTGGGAGCAAGGGAACATTCAGTACTTC
cdr3_aa: CASSLSSPWEQGNIQYF
v_call: TRBV27
j_call: TRBJ2-4
clone_size: NA
d_call: NA

cdr3_nt: TGTGCCAGCAGTAAAACAGGGACCTCTGGAAACACCATATATTTT
cdr3_aa: CASSKTGTSGNTIYF
v_call: TRBV28
j_call: TRBJ1-3
clone_size: few
d_call: NA

cdr3_nt: TGTGCCAGCAGTTCTCCGATCAGTTCCTTTCCGGATACGCAGTATTTT
cdr3_aa: CASSSPISSFPDTQYF
v_call: TRBV27
j_call: TRBJ2-3
clone_size: NA
d_call: NA

cdr3_nt: TGTGCCAGCAGCGTTCGAACCTTACTAGTCGATGAGCAGTTCTTC
cdr3_aa: CASSVRTLLVDEQFF
v_call: TRBV14
j_call: TRBJ2-1
clone_size: NA
d_call: NA

cdr3_nt: TGTGCCAGCGAGGGACAGGGAGGGAGTACGCAGTATTTT
cdr3_aa: CASEGQGGSTQYF
v_call: TRBV2
j_call: TRBJ2-3
clone_size: NA
d_call: TRBD1

cdr3_nt: TGTGCCAGCAGTCCCCGTTCCCGCGGCAGGGGTCATAGCAATCAGCCCCAGCATTTT
cdr3_aa: CASSPRSRGRGHSNQPQHF
v_call: TRBV27
j_call: TRBJ1-5
clone_size: once
d_call: NA

cdr3_nt: TGTGCCAGCAGTGCAGGGGTCAACACTGAAGCTTTCTTT
cdr3_aa: CASSAGVNTEAFF
v_call: TRBV6-4
j_call: TRBJ1-1
clone_size: NA
d_call: NA

cdr3_nt: TGTGCCAGCAGTTTAGAGCAGGGACAGTGGGCGAATGAGCAGTACTTC
cdr3_aa: CASSLEQGQWANEQYF
v_call: TRBV27
j_call: TRBJ2-7
clone_size: NA
d_call: TRBD1

cdr3_nt: TGTGCCAGCAGCCCCGGACAGCAAGAGACCCAGTACTTC
cdr3_aa: CASSPGQQETQYF
v_call: TRBV11-2
j_call: TRBJ2-5
clone_size: NA
d_call: NA